Listed here is a single T cell receptor beta chain. Primers: 60 Vbeta forward and 13 Jbeta reverse. The repertoire was sequenced with immunoSEQ multiplex PCR; TCRdb's copy has only in-frame clones and lacks some. The sample has approximately 150,000 clones; around four fifths are singletons. The sample is drawn from a study of cytomegalovirus exposure and HLA in healthy donors. The length of the CDR3 is 16 residues. CDR1 is MNHEY, CDR2 SMNVEV, per germline (reference sequence). V lost 3 bases, J lost 0 bases, and 2 bases stayed unmatched. The clonotype originates from a man between 18 and 29 years old in good health and CMV-seropositive. The gene calls are TRBV27 and TRBJ2-3; 11 bases align to TRBD2. Sequencing input: PBMCs. The CDR3 reads CASSLGLAASTDTQYF. The DNA of the CDR3 is TGTGCCAGCAGTTTGGGACTAGCGGCTAGCACAGATACGCAGTATTTT.